Listed below are T cell receptor beta chains from one sample, sequenced in a study of T-cell reconstitution after alpha-beta-depleted transplantation in children. A single record per CDR3 protein comes from TCRdb applying MiXCR to the PCR reads. Among 700,000 to 950,000 distinct CDR3 sequences listed, roughly 15% were seen once. The sequenced sample was PBMCs, mostly from graft donor cells, obtained 360 days after TCRalphabeta/CD19-depleted stem cell transplant. The receptors originated from a male patient aged 10 to 17 who had a stem cell transplant for acute lymphoblastic leukemia, so the T cells may come from the graft donor. The CDR3 runs from the conserved cysteine through the conserved F or W. D genes are given only for firm matches. Not all rows give a size; the values are once, few, many and, for expanded clones, a class.

D gene	clone size	V gene	J gene	CDR3 protein	CDR3 DNA
.	few	TRBV7-9	TRBJ2-3	CASSFPAETDTQYF	TGTGCCAGCAGCTTTCCAGCTGAAACAGATACGCAGTATTTT
.	.	TRBV12-3/TRBV12-4	TRBJ1-4	CASSLASGPPTATNEKLFF	TGTGCCAGCAGTTTAGCGTCAGGACCTCCGACTGCAACTAATGAAAAACTGTTTTTT
.	few	TRBV6-1	TRBJ2-1	CASSRAGGSFYNEQFF	TGTGCCAGCAGTCGGGCCGGAGGGAGCTTCTACAATGAGCAGTTCTTC
.	few	TRBV18	TRBJ2-5	CASSPPSTETQYF	TGTGCCAGCTCACCACCGTCCACGGAGACCCAGTACTTC
.	.	TRBV7-6	TRBJ1-2	CASSERGLGGYTF	TGTGCCAGCAGCGAAAGGGGGTTAGGAGGCTACACCTTC
TRBD1	.	TRBV5-1	TRBJ2-5	CASSSADRVFETQYF	TGCGCCAGCAGTTCTGCGGACAGGGTCTTCGAGACCCAGTACTTC
.	.	TRBV5-1	TRBJ2-3	CASSPTGWFSDTQYF	TGCGCCAGCAGCCCCACCGGGTGGTTTTCAGATACGCAGTATTTT
TRBD1	.	TRBV5-6	TRBJ1-1	CASSFGTGAMNTEAFF	TGTGCCAGCAGCTTTGGGACAGGGGCCATGAACACTGAAGCTTTCTTT
.	many	TRBV5-1	TRBJ2-1	CASSVGGAGNEQFF	TGCGCCAGCAGCGTGGGTGGGGCCGGCAATGAGCAGTTCTTC
.	.	TRBV2	TRBJ2-5	CASLQDTGETQYF	TGTGCCAGTCTACAGGACACCGGGGAGACCCAGTACTTC
.	few	TRBV5-1	TRBJ2-7	CASSSRDGTYEQYF	TGCGCCAGCAGCTCCCGGGACGGCACCTACGAGCAGTACTTC
TRBD1	few	TRBV3-1	TRBJ2-1	CASSLTGGGDNEQFF	TGTGCCAGCAGCCTTACAGGGGGCGGTGACAATGAGCAGTTCTTC
.	few	TRBV15	TRBJ2-2	CATSKKTGELFF	TGTGCCACCAGCAAAAAAACCGGGGAGCTGTTTTTT
.	few	TRBV12-3/TRBV12-4	TRBJ1-4	CASSLQHPATNEKLFF	TGTGCCAGCAGTCTTCAGCATCCCGCAACTAATGAAAAACTGTTTTTT
TRBD2	few	TRBV20-1	TRBJ2-7	CSASPNLGLAGAYEQYF	TGCAGTGCTAGTCCTAACCTCGGACTAGCGGGGGCCTACGAGCAGTACTTC
TRBD1	many	TRBV20-1	TRBJ2-5	CSARGTGGEQETQYF	TGCAGTGCTAGAGGGACAGGGGGCGAGCAAGAGACCCAGTACTTC
.	few	TRBV12-3/TRBV12-4	TRBJ1-4	CASSGFNEKLFF	TGTGCCAGTTCAGGGTTTAATGAAAAACTGTTTTTT
.	.	TRBV5-1	TRBJ2-7	CASSDPGGHRPYEQYF	TGCGCCAGCAGCGACCCCGGTGGACACCGACCCTACGAGCAGTACTTC
TRBD2	many	TRBV4-1	TRBJ2-7	CASSQGQSGTYEQYF	TGCGCCAGCAGCCAAGGACAGAGCGGGACCTACGAGCAGTACTTC
TRBD2	.	TRBV12-3/TRBV12-4	TRBJ2-6	CASSLGLAGVTPSGANVLTF	TGTGCCAGCAGTCTTGGACTAGCGGGGGTAACCCCCTCTGGGGCCAACGTCCTGACTTTC
.	few	TRBV7-9	TRBJ2-7	CASSFVSNSILYEQYF	TGTGCCAGCAGCTTTGTGTCGAACTCCATCCTCTACGAGCAGTACTTC
.	few	TRBV18	TRBJ1-4	CASSGRVNEKLFF	TGTGCCAGCTCCGGACGGGTCAATGAAAAACTGTTTTTT
TRBD2	.	TRBV4-1	TRBJ2-7	CASSQDQGSAGGIYEQYF	TGCGCCAGCAGCCAAGATCAGGGGTCAGCGGGAGGGATTTACGAGCAGTACTTC
TRBD1	.	TRBV29-1	TRBJ1-3	CSVEDWETGAGNTIYF	TGCAGCGTTGAAGATTGGGAAACAGGGGCTGGAAACACCATATATTTT
TRBD1	.	TRBV24-1	TRBJ2-6	CATSDSMTGEAGANVLTF	TGTGCCACCAGTGATTCAATGACAGGGGAAGCTGGGGCCAACGTCCTGACTTTC
.	.	TRBV20-1	TRBJ2-1	CSANSDFGILAEQFF	TGCAGTGCTAACTCCGATTTTGGAATCTTGGCTGAGCAGTTCTTC
TRBD2	many	TRBV2	TRBJ2-1	CASRGTSGTYWEQFF	TGTGCCAGCAGAGGGACTAGCGGGACCTACTGGGAGCAGTTCTTC
.	many	TRBV9	TRBJ1-4	CASGSWNEKLFF	TGTGCCAGCGGGTCCTGGAATGAAAAACTGTTTTTT
TRBD1	many	TRBV12-3/TRBV12-4	TRBJ1-2	CASSHRDRGYGYTF	TGTGCCAGCAGTCATAGGGACAGGGGGTATGGCTACACCTTC
TRBD2	.	TRBV4-2	TRBJ2-7	CASSQEAGGWEEQYF	TGTGCCAGCAGCCAAGAGGCGGGAGGTTGGGAGGAGCAGTACTTC
.	few	TRBV4-2	TRBJ2-1	CASSSRVGNSEQFF	TGTGCCAGCAGCTCCCGCGTCGGGAATAGTGAGCAGTTCTTC
TRBD1	few	TRBV28	TRBJ2-7	CASSLWGQGAAYEQYF	TGTGCCAGCAGTTTATGGGGCCAGGGGGCTGCCTACGAGCAGTACTTC